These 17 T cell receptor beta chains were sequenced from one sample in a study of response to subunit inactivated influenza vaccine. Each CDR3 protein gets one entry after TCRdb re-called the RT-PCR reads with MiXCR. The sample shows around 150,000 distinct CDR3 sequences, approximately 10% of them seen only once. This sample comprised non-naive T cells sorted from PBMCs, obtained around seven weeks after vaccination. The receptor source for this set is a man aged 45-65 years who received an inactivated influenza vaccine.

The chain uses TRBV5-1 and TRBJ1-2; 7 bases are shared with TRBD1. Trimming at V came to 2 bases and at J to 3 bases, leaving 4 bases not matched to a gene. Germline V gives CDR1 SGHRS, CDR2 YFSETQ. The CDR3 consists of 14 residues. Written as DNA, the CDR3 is TGCGCCAGCAGCTTACAGGGGCCTGACTATGGCTACACCTTC. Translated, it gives CASSLQGPDYGYTF.

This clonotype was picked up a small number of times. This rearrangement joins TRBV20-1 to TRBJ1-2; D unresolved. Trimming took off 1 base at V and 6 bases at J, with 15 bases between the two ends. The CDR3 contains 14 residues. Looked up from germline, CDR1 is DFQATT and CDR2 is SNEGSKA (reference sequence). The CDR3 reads CSARAPSWADGYTF. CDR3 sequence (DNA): TGCAGTGCTAGAGCCCCTTCGTGGGCGGATGGCTACACCTTC.

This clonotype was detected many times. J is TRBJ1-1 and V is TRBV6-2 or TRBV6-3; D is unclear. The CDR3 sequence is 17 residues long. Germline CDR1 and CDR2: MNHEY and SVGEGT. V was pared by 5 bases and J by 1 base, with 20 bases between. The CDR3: CASSLPGRRTGNTEAFF. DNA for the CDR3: TGTGCCAGCAGTCTTCCTGGTAGAAGGACGGGGAACACTGAAGCTTTCTTT.

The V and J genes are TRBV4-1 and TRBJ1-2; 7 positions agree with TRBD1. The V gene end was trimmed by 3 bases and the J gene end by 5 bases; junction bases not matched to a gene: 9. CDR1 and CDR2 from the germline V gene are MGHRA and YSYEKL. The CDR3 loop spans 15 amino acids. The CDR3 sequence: CASSQDRRAGYGYTF. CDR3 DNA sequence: TGCGCCAGCAGCCAGGACAGGCGGGCAGGATATGGCTACACCTTC.

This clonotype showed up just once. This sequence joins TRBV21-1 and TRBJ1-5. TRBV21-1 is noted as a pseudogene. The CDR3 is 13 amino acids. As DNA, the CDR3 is TGTGCCAGCAGCAACAGAGTCAATCAGTCCCAGCATTTT. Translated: CASSNRVNQSQHF.

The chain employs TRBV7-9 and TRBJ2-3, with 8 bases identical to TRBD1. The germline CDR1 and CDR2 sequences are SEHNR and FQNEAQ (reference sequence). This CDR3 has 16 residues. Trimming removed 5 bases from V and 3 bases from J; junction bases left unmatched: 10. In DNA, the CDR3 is TGTGCCAGCAGCCGGAAATACGGACAGGGAACAGATACGCAGTATTTT. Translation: CASSRKYGQGTDTQYF.

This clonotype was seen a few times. CDR3 DNA sequence: TGCAGTGCTAGGGCCAGCGGGGGTGTCGGGGAGCTGTTTTTT. It translates to CSARASGGVGELFF. The genes are TRBV20-1 and TRBJ2-2; TRBD2 agrees at 8 bases. Trimming took 3 bases from V and 7 from J; bases not matched to a gene: 7. Germline CDR1 is DFQATT and CDR2 is SNEGSKA (reference sequence). There are 14 residues in the CDR3.

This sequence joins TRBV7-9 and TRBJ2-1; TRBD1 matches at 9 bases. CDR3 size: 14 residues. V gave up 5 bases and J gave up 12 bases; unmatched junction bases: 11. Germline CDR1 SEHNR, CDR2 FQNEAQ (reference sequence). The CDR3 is CASSPGQGPLGQFF. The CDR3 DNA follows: TGTGCCAGCAGCCCGGGACAGGGTCCCCTGGGGCAGTTCTTC.

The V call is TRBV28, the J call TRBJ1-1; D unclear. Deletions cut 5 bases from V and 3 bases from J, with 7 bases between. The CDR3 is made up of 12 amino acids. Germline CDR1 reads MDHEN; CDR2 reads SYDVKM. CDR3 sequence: CASSTPYTEAFF. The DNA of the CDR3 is TGTGCCAGCAGTACTCCCTACACTGAAGCTTTCTTT. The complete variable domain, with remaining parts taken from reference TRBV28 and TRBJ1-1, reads DVKVTQSSRYLVKRTGEKVFLECVQDMDHENMFWYRQDPGLGLRLIYFSYDVKMKEKGDIPEGYSVSREKKERFSLILESASTNQTSMYLCASSTPYTEAFFGQGTRLTVV.

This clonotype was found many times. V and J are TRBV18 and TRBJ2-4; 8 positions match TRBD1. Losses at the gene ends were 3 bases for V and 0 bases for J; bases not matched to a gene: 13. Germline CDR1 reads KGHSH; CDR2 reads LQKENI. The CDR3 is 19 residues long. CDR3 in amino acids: CASSPRDRRPDLAKNIQYF. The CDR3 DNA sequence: TGTGCCAGCTCACCCCGGGACAGGAGGCCCGATTTAGCCAAAAACATTCAGTACTTC.

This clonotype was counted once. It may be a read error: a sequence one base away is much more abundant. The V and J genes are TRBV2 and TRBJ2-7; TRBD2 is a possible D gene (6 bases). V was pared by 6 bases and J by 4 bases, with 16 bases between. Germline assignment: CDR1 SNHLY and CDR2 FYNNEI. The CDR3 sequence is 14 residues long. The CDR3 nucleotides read TGTGCCAGCAGGAGACGAATAGCGGAATACGAGCAGTACTTC. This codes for CASRRRIAEYEQYF. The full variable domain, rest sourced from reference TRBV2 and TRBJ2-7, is EPEVTQTPSHQVTQMGQEVILRCVPISNHLYFYWYRQILGQKVEFLVSFYNNEISEKSEIFDDQFSVERPDGSNFTLKIRSTKLEDSAMYFCASRRRIAEYEQYFGPGTRLTVT.

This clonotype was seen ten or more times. The CDR3 loop reads CASTAGASNYGYTF. For the CDR3, the DNA is TGTGCCAGCACAGCGGGAGCATCTAACTATGGCTACACCTTC. The V call is TRBV6-2 or TRBV6-3, the J call TRBJ1-2; D call uncertain. Germline V CDR1 and CDR2: MNHEY, SVGEGT. The ends were cut back, 7 bases at V and 0 bases at J, with 12 bases in the middle. The CDR3 has 14 residues.

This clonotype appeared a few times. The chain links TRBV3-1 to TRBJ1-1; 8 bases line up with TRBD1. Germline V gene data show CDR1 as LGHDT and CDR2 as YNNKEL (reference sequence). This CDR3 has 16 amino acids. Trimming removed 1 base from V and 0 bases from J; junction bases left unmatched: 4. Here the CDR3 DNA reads TGTGCCAGCAGCCAAGCGCAGGGGGCATTGAACACTGAAGCTTTCTTT. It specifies CASSQAQGALNTEAFF.

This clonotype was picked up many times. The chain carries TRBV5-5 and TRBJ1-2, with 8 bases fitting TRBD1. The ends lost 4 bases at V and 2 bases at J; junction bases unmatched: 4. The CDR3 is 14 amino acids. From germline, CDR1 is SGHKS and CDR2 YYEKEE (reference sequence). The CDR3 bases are TGTGCCAGCAGCCCCGGGACAGGCAACTATGGCTACACCTTC. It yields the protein CASSPGTGNYGYTF.

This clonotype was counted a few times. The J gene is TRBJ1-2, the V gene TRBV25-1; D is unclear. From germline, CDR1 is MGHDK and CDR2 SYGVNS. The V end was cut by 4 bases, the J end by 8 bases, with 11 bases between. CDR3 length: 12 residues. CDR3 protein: CASSVEVGGYTF. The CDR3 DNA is TGTGCCAGCAGTGTAGAGGTTGGAGGCTACACCTTC.

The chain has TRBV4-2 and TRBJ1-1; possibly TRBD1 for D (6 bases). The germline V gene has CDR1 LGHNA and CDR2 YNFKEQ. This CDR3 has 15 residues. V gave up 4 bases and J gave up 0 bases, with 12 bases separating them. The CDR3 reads CASSRGQGMNTEAFF. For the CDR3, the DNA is TGTGCCAGCAGCCGGGGGCAGGGCATGAACACTGAAGCTTTCTTT.

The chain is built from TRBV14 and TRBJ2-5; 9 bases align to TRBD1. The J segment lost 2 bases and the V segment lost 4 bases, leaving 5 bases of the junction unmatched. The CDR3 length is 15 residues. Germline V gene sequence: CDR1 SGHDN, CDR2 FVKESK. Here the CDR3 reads CASSPMDRGQETQYF. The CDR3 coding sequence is TGTGCCAGCAGCCCTATGGACAGGGGTCAAGAGACCCAGTACTTC.